These 15 T cell receptor beta chains were all obtained from the same sample, sequenced in a study of shared clonotypes between healthy human individuals. The assay was immunoSEQ multiplex PCR, and TCRdb's table has in-frame clones only and misses some. Here the sample spans millions of clones, about 92% being singletons. Naive-designated CD8 cells lacked CD45RO, were positively enriched for CCR7, and omitted terminally differentiated effector memory CD45RA+ cells. Sequences were obtained from naive CD8+ T cells from PBMCs. The receptors shown here come from a man aged 18 to 30 in good health. Some clones in this sample may be carry-over from other donors' samples.

As concerns this clone: Different DNA sequences within this sample yield the same CDR3. The CDR3 region is CAWSVLAFSTDTQYF. DNA for the CDR3: TGTGCCTGGAGTGTACTAGCTTTTAGCACAGATACGCAGTATTTT. The chain links TRBV30 to TRBJ2-3, with D perhaps TRBD2 (6 bases). This CDR3 is built from 15 residues. V dropped 0 bases and J dropped 0 bases, with 10 bases sitting between them. Germline CDR1 is GTSNPN and CDR2 is SVGIG (reference sequence).

This clone was seen just once. Other DNA sequences in this sample translate to the same CDR3. The rearrangement links TRBV7-9 to TRBJ2-7; D gene unclear. CDR3 length: 13 amino acids. The V end was cut by 1 base, the J end by 4 bases, with 8 bases between. Germline CDR1 SEHNR, CDR2 FQNEAQ (reference sequence). DNA for the CDR3: TGTGCCAGCAGCTTAGAGAGTAGTTACGAGCAGTACTTC. Protein sequence: CASSLESSYEQYF. Full variable domain (missing parts from reference TRBV7-9 and TRBJ2-7): DTGVSQNPRHKITKRGQNVTFRCDPISEHNRLYWYRQTLGQGPEFLTYFQNEAQLEKSRLLSDRFSAERPKGSFSTLEIQRTEQGDSAMYLCASSLESSYEQYFGPGTRLTVT.

The chain recombines TRBV7-2 with TRBJ2-7; the D call may be TRBD1 or TRBD2 (5 bases each). There are 13 residues in the CDR3. Deletions cut 4 bases from V and 4 bases from J, with 11 bases between. Germline V lookup: CDR1 SGHTA, CDR2 FQGNSA. CDR3 amino acids: CASSSQGEYEQYF. Here the CDR3 DNA reads TGTGCCAGCAGCTCCCAGGGAGAGTACGAGCAGTACTTC.

The gene calls are TRBV9 and TRBJ2-1; D is ambiguous. The germline V and J ends were trimmed by 4 bases and 8 bases, with 19 bases remaining between them. Germline V gene sequence: CDR1 SGDLS, CDR2 YYNGEE. The CDR3 loop spans 15 amino acids. The CDR3: CASSPSVGTNDEQFF. In DNA form, the CDR3 reads TGTGCCAGCAGCCCCTCGGTAGGCACGAACGATGAGCAGTTCTTC.

This chain connects TRBV5-6 to TRBJ1-5; possible D gene TRBD1, 5 bases. Per the germline V gene, CDR1 is SGHDT and CDR2 is YYEEEE. CDR3 length: 14 residues. The V gene lost 2 bases and the J gene lost 3 bases, with 9 bases spanning the gap. DNA for the CDR3: TGTGCCAGCAGCTTCGCAGGGAACAATCAGCCCCAGCATTTT. Translating it yields CASSFAGNNQPQHF. The entire variable domain, with the rest obtained from reference TRBV5-6 and TRBJ1-5, is as follows: DAGVTQSPTHLIKTRGQQVTLRCSPKSGHDTVSWYQQALGQGPQFIFQYYEEEERQRGNFPDRFSGHQFPNYSSELNVNALLLGDSALYLCASSFAGNNQPQHFGDGTRLSIL.

This clone has a single count. The rearrangement joins TRBV2 to TRBJ2-6; the D gene is possibly TRBD1 (5 bases). The CDR3 is made up of 19 amino acids. Germline V gives CDR1 SNHLY, CDR2 FYNNEI. V was cut by 0 bases and J by 4 bases, with 19 bases left in between. The CDR3 loop is CASSEALPGHPLGANVLTF. The CDR3 DNA reads as TGTGCCAGCAGTGAAGCGCTTCCCGGACATCCTTTGGGGGCCAACGTCCTGACTTTC.

This chain links TRBV29-1 with TRBJ2-7, with D perhaps given as TRBD1 or TRBD2 (5 bases each). The germline V gene encodes CDR1 SQVTM and CDR2 ANQGSEA. The CDR3 is 13 residues long. V dropped 4 bases and J dropped 2 bases, with 12 bases sitting between them. CDR3 loop: CSVGGALTYEQYF. For the CDR3, the DNA is TGCAGCGTTGGAGGGGCCCTCACCTACGAGCAGTACTTC.

With respect to this clone: The sample has other DNA sequences that encode this CDR3 too. The chain has TRBV6-4 and TRBJ2-1, with D possibly being TRBD1 (6 bases). CDR1 MRHNA and CDR2 SNTAGT come from the germline V gene. The CDR3 has 14 residues. Trimming stripped 2 bases from V and 7 bases from J, with 12 bases between. Written as DNA, the CDR3 is TGTGCCAGCAGTGACCGAGGGGGTTATAATGAGCAGTTCTTC. The encoded protein is CASSDRGGYNEQFF.

This chain uses TRBV28 with TRBJ2-7, with a possible D match to TRBD1 (6 bases). In germline, CDR1 is MDHEN, CDR2 SYDVKM. The CDR3 length is 15 residues. V was trimmed by 6 bases and J by 2 bases, leaving 17 bases between them. CDR3 DNA sequence: TGTGCCAGCAGCCAGGGGCCTAAGGGGACCTACGAGCAGTACTTC. Amino acid sequence: CASSQGPKGTYEQYF.

This chain links TRBV25-1 with TRBJ1-2; unclear D gene. This CDR3 contains 14 residues. Germline CDR1 and CDR2: MGHDK and SYGVNS. Between the trimmed V and J ends, which lost 5 bases and 8 bases, there was a span of 18 bases. The CDR3 region is CASSQPGPLGGYTF. CDR3 nucleotide sequence: TGTGCCAGCAGTCAGCCCGGACCACTTGGGGGCTACACCTTC.

The chain links TRBV4-1 to TRBJ2-1; no definite D call. Trimming removed 4 bases at V and 2 bases at J, with 12 bases between. This CDR3 contains 15 residues. Germline V gives CDR1 MGHRA, CDR2 YSYEKL. The CDR3 bases are TGCGCCAGCAGCCCACCCCATTTCCCCTACAATGAGCAGTTCTTC. Translation: CASSPPHFPYNEQFF.

The chain is built from TRBV6-6 and TRBJ2-5; the D gene is possibly TRBD2 (6 bases). The germline V gene has CDR1 MNHNY and CDR2 SVGAGI (reference sequence). This CDR3 is 13 amino acids long. Trimming stripped 9 bases from V and 1 base from J, with 12 bases between. In DNA form, the CDR3 reads TGTGCCAGTTGTAGGCGGGGCCAAGAGACCCAGTACTTC. Its translation is CASCRRGQETQYF.

This chain connects TRBV19 to TRBJ1-1; 7 bases are shared with TRBD1. CDR1 and CDR2 from the germline V gene are LNHDA and SQIVND (reference sequence). This CDR3 has 13 amino acids. The J segment lost 3 bases and the V segment lost 9 bases, leaving 7 bases of the junction unmatched. CDR3 nucleotides: TGTGCCAGCTCCGACAGGGTGCACACTGAAGCTTTCTTT. Protein: CASSDRVHTEAFF.

The rearrangement links TRBV28 to TRBJ2-7; 7 nucleotides agree with TRBD1. The germline CDR1 and CDR2 sequences are MDHEN and SYDVKM. V trimming: 8 bases; J trimming: 3 bases; junction bases outside the gene matches: 7. This CDR3 is built from 13 residues. CDR3 sequence: CASRTTGDYEQYF. CDR3 sequence (DNA): TGTGCCAGCCGCACTACAGGGGACTACGAGCAGTACTTC.

The chain employs TRBV7-9 and TRBJ1-6; 9 bases are a match to TRBD1. CDR1 is SEHNR and CDR2 is FQNEAQ in the germline V gene (reference sequence). CDR3 length: 14 amino acids. V trimming: 7 bases; J trimming: 10 bases; junction bases outside the gene matches: 8. This CDR3 is CASTPGQGYSPLHF. CDR3 DNA: TGTGCCAGCACCCCGGGACAGGGCTACTCACCCCTCCACTTT. Together with reference TRBV7-9 and TRBJ1-6, the CDR3 gives the full variable domain: DTGVSQNPRHKITKRGQNVTFRCDPISEHNRLYWYRQTLGQGPEFLTYFQNEAQLEKSRLLSDRFSAERPKGSFSTLEIQRTEQGDSAMYLCASTPGQGYSPLHFGNGTRLTVT.